This T cell receptor beta chain is from a study of blood T cell repertoires in COVID-19. Whole-study context: Donors in the United States, Italy and Spain gave samples during acute or convalescent COVID-19.

This clone showed up just once. Profiled with immunoSEQ multiplex PCR; TCRdb holds only in-frame clones, not every one. The sample records about 310,000 clones, roughly 90% being singletons. This CDR3 comprises 14 residues. V lost 1 base to trimming and J lost 4 bases, with 10 bases between them. Per the germline V gene, CDR1 is SEHNR and CDR2 is FQNEAQ (reference sequence). The source of this sequence is a man younger than 35 with active or convalescent COVID-19. The specimen was peripheral blood. V usage is TRBV7-9 and J usage is TRBJ1-2; D uncertain. The CDR3 loop is CASSLDTVSYGYTF. CDR3 coding DNA: TGTGCCAGCAGCTTAGACACCGTCAGCTATGGCTACACCTTC.